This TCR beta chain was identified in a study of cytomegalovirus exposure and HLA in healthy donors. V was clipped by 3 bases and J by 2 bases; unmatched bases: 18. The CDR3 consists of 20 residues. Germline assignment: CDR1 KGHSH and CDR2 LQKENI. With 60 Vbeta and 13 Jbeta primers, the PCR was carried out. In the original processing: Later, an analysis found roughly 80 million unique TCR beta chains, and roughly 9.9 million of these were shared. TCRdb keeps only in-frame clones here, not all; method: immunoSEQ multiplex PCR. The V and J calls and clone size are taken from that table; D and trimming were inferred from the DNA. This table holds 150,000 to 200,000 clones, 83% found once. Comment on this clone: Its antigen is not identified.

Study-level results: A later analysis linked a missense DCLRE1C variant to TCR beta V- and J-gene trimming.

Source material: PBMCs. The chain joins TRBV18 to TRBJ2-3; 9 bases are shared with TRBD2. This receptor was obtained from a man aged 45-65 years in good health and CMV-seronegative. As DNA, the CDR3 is TGTGCCAGCTCACCCTCGACGGGGGAACGACTAGCGGCTTACACAGATACGCAGTATTTT. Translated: CASSPSTGERLAAYTDTQYF.